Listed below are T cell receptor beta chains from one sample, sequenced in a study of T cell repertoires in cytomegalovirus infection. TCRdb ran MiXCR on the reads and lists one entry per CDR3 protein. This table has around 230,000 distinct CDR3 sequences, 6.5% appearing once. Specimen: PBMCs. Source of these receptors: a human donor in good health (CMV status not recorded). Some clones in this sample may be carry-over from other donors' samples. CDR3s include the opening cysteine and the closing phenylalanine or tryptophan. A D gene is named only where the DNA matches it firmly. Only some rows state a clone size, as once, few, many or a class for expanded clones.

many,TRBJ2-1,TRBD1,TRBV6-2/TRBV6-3,TGTGCCAGCAGTGCCGGGACAGTAAACAATGAGCAGTTCTTC,CASSAGTVNNEQFF
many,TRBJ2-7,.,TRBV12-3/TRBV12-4,TGTGCCAGCAGTCGTCGGGGGAGAGTCTACGAGCAGTACTTC,CASSRRGRVYEQYF
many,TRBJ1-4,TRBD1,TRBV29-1,TGCAGCGTTTTGCGCCAGGGGGAAGAAAAACTGTTTTTT,CSVLRQGEEKLFF
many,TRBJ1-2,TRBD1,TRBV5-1,TGCGCCAGCAGCTTGGACAGGGGGTATGCTGGCTACACCTTC,CASSLDRGYAGYTF
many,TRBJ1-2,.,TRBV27,TGTGCCAGCAGTGGCACCCGACCTAACTATGGCTACACCTTC,CASSGTRPNYGYTF
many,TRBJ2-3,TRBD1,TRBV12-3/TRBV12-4,TGTGCCAGCAGTTTACGACAGGGGGCCGTAGATACGCAGTATTTT,CASSLRQGAVDTQYF
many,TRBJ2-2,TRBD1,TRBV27,TGTGCCAGCAAAAGGTTCCTGAAGACAGGGAGGAACACCGGGGAGCTGTTTTTT,CASKRFLKTGRNTGELFF
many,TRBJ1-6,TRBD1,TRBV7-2,TGTGCCAGCAGCCACCAGGGGGTTGTTTCACCCCTCCACTTT,CASSHQGVVSPLHF
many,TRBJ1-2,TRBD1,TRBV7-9,TGTGCCAGCAGCAAGACAGGGGAGAAAAACTATGGCTACACCTTC,CASSKTGEKNYGYTF
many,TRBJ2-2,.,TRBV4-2,TGTGCCAGCAGCCAAGATCGCCTCGAGCAGGGAAACACCGGGGAGCTGTTTTTT,CASSQDRLEQGNTGELFF
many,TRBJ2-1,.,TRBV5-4,TGTGCCAGCAGCTCCCGGGAAGGTGGTACCTACAATGAGCAGTTCTTC,CASSSREGGTYNEQFF
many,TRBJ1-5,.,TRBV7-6,TGTGCCAGCAGCTCCCCCGATAGCGGGGCAATTCAGCCCCAGCATTTT,CASSSPDSGAIQPQHF
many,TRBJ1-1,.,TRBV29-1,TGCAGCGGGCGGGGGGGAGCGTCGCCTGAAGCTTTCTTT,CSGRGGASPEAFF
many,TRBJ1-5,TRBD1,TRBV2,TGTGCCAGCAGAGGACAGGGAGTTAGCAATCAGCCCCAGCATTTT,CASRGQGVSNQPQHF
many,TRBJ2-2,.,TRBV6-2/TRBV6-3,TGTGCCAGCAGGCGGCAGGGGACGGACACCGGGGAGCTGTTTTTT,CASRRQGTDTGELFF
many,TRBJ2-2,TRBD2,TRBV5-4,TGTGCCAGCAGCCCTGGGACTAGCGGTGTACCCGGGGAGCTGTTTTTT,CASSPGTSGVPGELFF
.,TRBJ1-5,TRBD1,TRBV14,TGTGCCAGCAGCCATATTAAGGGACAGGGGGCCAATCAGCCCCAGCATTTT,CASSHIKGQGANQPQHF
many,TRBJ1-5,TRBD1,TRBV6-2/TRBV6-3,TGTGCCAGCAGTTACCCCCGGGACAGGGGGCGAAACAATCAGCCCCAGCATTTT,CASSYPRDRGRNNQPQHF
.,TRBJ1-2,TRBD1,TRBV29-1,TGCAGCGTTGGGACAGGGGCGGGTGGCTACACCTTC,CSVGTGAGGYTF
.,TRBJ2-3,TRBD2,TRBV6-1,TGTGCCAGCGGAGCGGGGACTAGCACAGATACGCAGTATTTT,CASGAGTSTDTQYF
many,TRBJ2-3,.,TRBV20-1,TGCAGTGGAAACCCGGGGCAGGGGCGCACAGATACGCAGTATTTT,CSGNPGQGRTDTQYF
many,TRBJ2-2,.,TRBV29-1,TGCAGCGTTGCCCCCTGGGGGACCGGGGAGCTGTTTTTT,CSVAPWGTGELFF
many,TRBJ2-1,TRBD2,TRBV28,TGTGCCAGCAACCGACTAGCGGGGCACTACAATGAGCAGTTCTTC,CASNRLAGHYNEQFF
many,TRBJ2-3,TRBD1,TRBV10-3,TGTGCCATCAGTTCCGTGGACAGGATCACAGATACGCAGTATTTT,CAISSVDRITDTQYF
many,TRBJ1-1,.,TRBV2,TGTGCCAGCAGTACAGCACAGGGACGGATGAACACTGAAGCTTTCTTT,CASSTAQGRMNTEAFF
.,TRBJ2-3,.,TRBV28,TGTGCCAGCAGTTCCGGACTAAGCACAGATACGCAGTATTTT,CASSSGLSTDTQYF
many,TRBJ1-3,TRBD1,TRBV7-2,TGTGCCAGCAGCTTCGGGACAGCCAACTCTGGAAACACCATATATTTT,CASSFGTANSGNTIYF
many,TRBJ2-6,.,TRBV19,TGTGCCAGTAGTGAACAGGTTTTCTCTGGGGCCAACGTCCTGACTTTC,CASSEQVFSGANVLTF
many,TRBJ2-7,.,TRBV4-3,TGCGCCAGCAGCCGGGTGACGAACAGGGCCCCCTACGAGCAGTACTTC,CASSRVTNRAPYEQYF
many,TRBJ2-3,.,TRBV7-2,TGTGCCAGCAGCTACCAACCCCGGAGCACAGATACGCAGTATTTT,CASSYQPRSTDTQYF
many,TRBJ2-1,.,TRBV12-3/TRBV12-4,TGTGCCAGCAGTTTCAGCGGACAGAAGCAGTTCTTC,CASSFSGQKQFF
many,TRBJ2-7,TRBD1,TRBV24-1,TGTGCCACCAGGAGGACAGGGAGCGGCGAGCAGTACTTC,CATRRTGSGEQYF
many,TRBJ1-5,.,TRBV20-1,TGCAGTGCTAGAGGGCCCTCAAATCAGCCCCAGCATTTT,CSARGPSNQPQHF
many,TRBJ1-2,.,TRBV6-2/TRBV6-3,TGTGCCAGCAGTATCGTCGGTGACGCCCCCTATGGCTACACCTTC,CASSIVGDAPYGYTF
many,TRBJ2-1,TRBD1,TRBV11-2,TGTGCCAGCAGCTTAGGCGGGACAGGGCTGAATGAGCAGTTCTTC,CASSLGGTGLNEQFF
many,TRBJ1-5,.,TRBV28,TGTGCCAGTCGACAGATCCTTAGCAATCAGCCCCAGCATTTT,CASRQILSNQPQHF
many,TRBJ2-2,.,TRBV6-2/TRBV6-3,TGTGCCAGCAGTTACGACAGGCCCATCGCGAACACCGGGGAGCTGTTTTTT,CASSYDRPIANTGELFF
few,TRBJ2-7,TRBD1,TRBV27,TGTGCCAGCAGCCCGTCAAGAGGGGACAGTACCTACGAGCAGTACTTC,CASSPSRGDSTYEQYF
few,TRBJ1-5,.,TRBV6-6,TGTGCCAGCAGTTACGGGCAGATCAATCAGCCCCAGCATTTT,CASSYGQINQPQHF
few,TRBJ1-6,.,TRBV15,TGTGCCACCAGCAGCGGGGAAGGGAATTCACCCCTCCACTTT,CATSSGEGNSPLHF
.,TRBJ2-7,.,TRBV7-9,TGTGCCAGCAACGGAGGGGCTAAGGATTTCTACGAGCAGTACTTC,CASNGGAKDFYEQYF
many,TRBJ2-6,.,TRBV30,TGTGCCTGGGCCGGGACGCGGGGGGCCAACGTCCTGACTTTC,CAWAGTRGANVLTF
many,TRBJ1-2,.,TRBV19,TGTGCCAGTAGTCGCGACGGAGCAACATTCCGCTACACCTTC,CASSRDGATFRYTF
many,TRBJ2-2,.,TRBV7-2,TGTGCCAGCAGCTTAGAATTGGTAGGGAACACCGGGGAGCTGTTTTTT,CASSLELVGNTGELFF
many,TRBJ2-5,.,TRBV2,TGTGCCAGCAGTGGAGATACAGGTGAAAGAGAGACCCAGTACTTC,CASSGDTGERETQYF
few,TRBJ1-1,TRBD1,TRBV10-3,TGTGCCATCAGTGAAGGGACAGGGATGATTAAAGCTTTCTTT,CAISEGTGMIKAFF
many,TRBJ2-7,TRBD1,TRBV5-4,TGTGCCAGCAGCCCTGACAGGGCCATCTACGAGCAGTACTTC,CASSPDRAIYEQYF
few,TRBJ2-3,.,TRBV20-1,TGCAGTGCTAGGACGTTAGCAATAGATACGCAGTATTTT,CSARTLAIDTQYF
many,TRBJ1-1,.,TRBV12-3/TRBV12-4,TGTGCCAGCGACGGGGGCATCAAAAACACTGAAGCTTTCTTT,CASDGGIKNTEAFF
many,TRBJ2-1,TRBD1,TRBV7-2,TGTGCCAGCAGCTCCCAGGGGGCAGGGTCTCGCGATGAGCAGTTCTTC,CASSSQGAGSRDEQFF